This T cell receptor beta chain came from a study of shared clonotypes between healthy human individuals. As for the study in general: Two women and a few men aged 18 to 49 served as donors. Notes on the study in general: Lower generation probabilities were found for non-shared clonotypes than for those shared by all four donors.

Naive CD8 isolation took CD45RO-negative cells positively selected for CCR7 and excluded terminally differentiated effector memory CD45RA+ cells. At the deep level, the assay was run. The method was immunoSEQ multiplex PCR; TCRdb's version includes in-frame clones alone and lacks a portion of them. This table has roughly 1,800,000 clones, about 94% appearing once. A word on this clone: The antigen is undetermined.

The clonotype originates from a man in his late teens or twenties in good health. The sample taken for sequencing was naive CD8+ T cells sorted from blood.

The CDR3 bases are TGTGCCAGCCGGGGGACAGGGGTAGGTCAGCCCCAGCATTTT. It encodes CASRGTGVGQPQHF. The chain is built from TRBV6-1 and TRBJ1-5; 10 positions match TRBD1. J was trimmed by 6 bases and V by 8 bases; bases with no gene match: 7. Germline values: CDR1 MNHNS, CDR2 SASEGT. The CDR3 has 14 amino acids.